This is a list of T cell receptor beta chains from one sample in a study of control samples from healthy donors and cancer patients. Sequencing used immunoSEQ multiplex PCR; TCRdb keeps in-frame clones, though not all of them. The table records about 58,000 clones, 87% of them present only once. Source material: PBMCs. The receptors were sampled from a woman aged 55-69 years with lung cancer. Both conserved end residues are part of each CDR3. Each record gives: J gene, V gene, D gene, clone size, CDR3 protein, CDR3 DNA. The D gene is left open where the match is weak. Only part of the rows carry a size: once, few, many, or a class if the clone is expanded.

j_call: TRBJ2-2
v_call: TRBV15
d_call: TRBD2
clone_size: -
cdr3_aa: CATRGGVFAGELFF
cdr3_nt: TGTGCCACCAGGGGGGGGGTGTTCGCCGGGGAGCTGTTTTTT

j_call: TRBJ1-2
v_call: TRBV30
d_call: -
clone_size: few
cdr3_aa: CAFNRAVDYGYTF
cdr3_nt: TGTGCCTTCAACAGGGCAGTTGACTATGGCTACACCTTC

j_call: TRBJ1-5
v_call: TRBV19
d_call: TRBD1
clone_size: -
cdr3_aa: CASSIETGAWNQPQHF
cdr3_nt: TGTGCCAGTAGTATAGAGACAGGGGCTTGGAATCAGCCCCAGCATTTT

j_call: TRBJ2-1
v_call: TRBV11-2
d_call: TRBD2
clone_size: few
cdr3_aa: CASSIPGGYNEQFF
cdr3_nt: TGTGCCAGCAGCATACCCGGGGGGTACAATGAGCAGTTCTTC

j_call: TRBJ2-3
v_call: TRBV2
d_call: TRBD2
clone_size: -
cdr3_aa: CASSPPGLAGGVTQYF
cdr3_nt: TGTGCCAGCAGTCCCCCCGGACTAGCGGGGGGGGTCACGCAGTATTTT

j_call: TRBJ1-2
v_call: TRBV15
d_call: -
clone_size: -
cdr3_aa: CATSRDNGVDYGYTF
cdr3_nt: TGTGCCACCAGCAGAGATAACGGGGTCGACTATGGCTACACCTTC

j_call: TRBJ2-7
v_call: TRBV7-2
d_call: -
clone_size: -
cdr3_aa: CASSLSWGEYEQYF
cdr3_nt: TGTGCCAGCAGCTTATCCTGGGGAGAGTACGAGCAGTACTTC

j_call: TRBJ2-7
v_call: TRBV18
d_call: -
clone_size: -
cdr3_aa: CASSPPTTGFHEQYF
cdr3_nt: TGTGCCAGCTCACCACCGACTACAGGGTTCCACGAGCAGTACTTC

j_call: TRBJ2-1
v_call: TRBV5-1
d_call: -
clone_size: -
cdr3_aa: CASSFEGISYNEQFF
cdr3_nt: TGCGCCAGCAGCTTTGAGGGAATCTCCTACAATGAGCAGTTCTTC

j_call: TRBJ2-7
v_call: TRBV19
d_call: TRBD2
clone_size: once
cdr3_aa: CASRGGYEQYF
cdr3_nt: TGTGCCAGTCGCGGGGGCTACGAGCAGTACTTC

j_call: TRBJ2-1
v_call: TRBV20-1
d_call: -
clone_size: -
cdr3_aa: CSAAGNEQFF
cdr3_nt: TGCAGTGCTGCAGGCAATGAGCAGTTCTTC

j_call: TRBJ1-5
v_call: TRBV30
d_call: -
clone_size: -
cdr3_aa: CAWSVRGAGSNQPQHF
cdr3_nt: TGTGCCTGGAGTGTCAGGGGCGCGGGGAGCAATCAGCCCCAGCATTTT

j_call: TRBJ1-2
v_call: TRBV4-2
d_call: -
clone_size: once
cdr3_aa: CASSQETSINYGYTF
cdr3_nt: TGTGCCAGCAGCCAAGAGACATCGATTAACTATGGCTACACCTTC

j_call: TRBJ1-5
v_call: TRBV5-6
d_call: -
clone_size: once
cdr3_aa: CASSLGPAEHQPQHF
cdr3_nt: TGTGCCAGCAGCCTAGGGCCCGCAGAGCATCAGCCCCAGCATTTT

j_call: TRBJ2-7
v_call: TRBV5-8
d_call: -
clone_size: few
cdr3_aa: CASSLGDFSYEQYF
cdr3_nt: TGTGCCAGCAGCTTGGGTGACTTCTCCTACGAGCAGTACTTC

j_call: TRBJ1-1
v_call: TRBV7-3
d_call: -
clone_size: once
cdr3_aa: CASSFRFGAEAFF
cdr3_nt: TGTGCCAGCAGCTTCCGTTTTGGAGCTGAAGCTTTCTTT

j_call: TRBJ2-1
v_call: TRBV4-1
d_call: TRBD2
clone_size: -
cdr3_aa: CASSLRLADEQFF
cdr3_nt: TGCGCCAGCAGCCTTAGACTAGCCGATGAGCAGTTCTTC

j_call: TRBJ2-5
v_call: TRBV19
d_call: -
clone_size: -
cdr3_aa: CASSARPRMGVETQYF
cdr3_nt: TGTGCCAGTAGCGCCCGGCCGAGGATGGGTGTGGAGACCCAGTACTTC

j_call: TRBJ1-1
v_call: TRBV5-1
d_call: -
clone_size: -
cdr3_aa: CASSLNRDTEAFF
cdr3_nt: TGCGCCAGCAGCTTAAACAGGGACACTGAAGCTTTCTTT

j_call: TRBJ2-7
v_call: TRBV30
d_call: -
clone_size: -
cdr3_aa: CAFSGNYEQYF
cdr3_nt: TGTGCCTTTAGCGGCAACTACGAGCAGTACTTC

j_call: TRBJ2-2
v_call: TRBV6-5
d_call: TRBD2
clone_size: -
cdr3_aa: CASSYSRGTSPGELFF
cdr3_nt: TGTGCCAGCAGTTACTCTCGAGGGACTAGCCCTGGGGAGCTGTTTTTT

j_call: TRBJ1-1
v_call: TRBV28
d_call: -
clone_size: -
cdr3_aa: CASRPETSQAFF
cdr3_nt: TGTGCCAGCAGACCCGAAACCAGCCAAGCTTTCTTT

j_call: TRBJ2-3
v_call: TRBV28
d_call: -
clone_size: -
cdr3_aa: CASSPYRHQRRTDTQYF
cdr3_nt: TGTGCCAGCAGCCCATACAGGCACCAACGTCGAACAGATACGCAGTATTTT

j_call: TRBJ2-5
v_call: TRBV5-1
d_call: TRBD2
clone_size: -
cdr3_aa: CASSGGVAGGAQETQYF
cdr3_nt: TGCGCCAGCAGCGGCGGAGTAGCGGGGGGCGCCCAAGAGACCCAGTACTTC

j_call: TRBJ2-2
v_call: TRBV7-3
d_call: -
clone_size: -
cdr3_aa: CASSRPRDTGELFF
cdr3_nt: TGTGCCAGCAGCCGCCCCAGGGACACCGGGGAGCTGTTTTTT

j_call: TRBJ2-5
v_call: TRBV28
d_call: TRBD1
clone_size: -
cdr3_aa: CASSLIGQGARETQYF
cdr3_nt: TGTGCCAGCAGTTTAATAGGGCAGGGGGCTAGGGAGACCCAGTACTTC

j_call: TRBJ1-3
v_call: TRBV19
d_call: -
clone_size: -
cdr3_aa: CASSIMRRNSGNTIYF
cdr3_nt: TGTGCCAGTAGTATCATGAGGAGAAACTCTGGAAACACCATATATTTT

j_call: TRBJ2-1
v_call: TRBV18
d_call: TRBD1
clone_size: -
cdr3_aa: CASSLQGAGNEQFF
cdr3_nt: TGTGCCAGCTCACTACAGGGGGCTGGGAATGAGCAGTTCTTC

j_call: TRBJ1-1
v_call: TRBV18
d_call: -
clone_size: -
cdr3_aa: CASSPPSGRLNTEAFF
cdr3_nt: TGTGCCAGCTCACCACCGAGTGGCAGGCTGAACACTGAAGCTTTCTTT

j_call: TRBJ1-3
v_call: TRBV6-5
d_call: -
clone_size: -
cdr3_aa: CATQEELIAGNTIYF
cdr3_nt: TGTGCCACCCAGGAGGAGCTGATTGCTGGAAACACCATATATTTT

j_call: TRBJ1-2
v_call: TRBV19
d_call: -
clone_size: -
cdr3_aa: CASSIPRFQGYTF
cdr3_nt: TGTGCCAGTAGTATTCCCCGGTTTCAGGGCTACACCTTC

j_call: TRBJ2-1
v_call: TRBV29-1
d_call: TRBD2
clone_size: -
cdr3_aa: CSVVGREGVNEQFF
cdr3_nt: TGCAGCGTTGTTGGGCGGGAGGGCGTTAATGAGCAGTTCTTC

j_call: TRBJ2-2
v_call: TRBV28
d_call: TRBD2
clone_size: -
cdr3_aa: CASSASGSGSGELFF
cdr3_nt: TGTGCCAGCAGTGCTAGCGGGAGCGGTTCCGGGGAGCTGTTTTTT

j_call: TRBJ2-4
v_call: TRBV5-1
d_call: TRBD1
clone_size: -
cdr3_aa: CASSRGTGADIQYF
cdr3_nt: TGCGCCAGCAGCCGCGGGACAGGGGCGGACATTCAGTACTTC

j_call: TRBJ2-1
v_call: TRBV3-1/TRBV3-2
d_call: TRBD2
clone_size: -
cdr3_aa: CASSQEGGGADYNEQFF
cdr3_nt: TGTGCCAGCAGCCAAGAGGGCGGGGGGGCCGACTACAATGAGCAGTTCTTC

j_call: TRBJ2-5
v_call: TRBV19
d_call: -
clone_size: -
cdr3_aa: CASNFAGTEQETQYF
cdr3_nt: TGTGCCAGTAATTTCGCAGGGACCGAACAAGAGACCCAGTACTTC

j_call: TRBJ2-7
v_call: TRBV28
d_call: -
clone_size: -
cdr3_aa: CASSLAYEQYF
cdr3_nt: TGTGCCAGCAGCCTGGCCTACGAGCAGTACTTC

j_call: TRBJ2-7
v_call: TRBV9
d_call: -
clone_size: once
cdr3_aa: CASSVASLSYEQYF
cdr3_nt: TGTGCCAGCAGCGTAGCCAGCCTATCCTACGAGCAGTACTTC

j_call: TRBJ1-1
v_call: TRBV3-1/TRBV3-2
d_call: -
clone_size: -
cdr3_aa: CASSSRAFADTEAFF
cdr3_nt: TGTGCCAGCAGCTCCAGGGCTTTTGCGGACACTGAAGCTTTCTTT

j_call: TRBJ1-2
v_call: TRBV27
d_call: TRBD1
clone_size: -
cdr3_aa: CASSLQGDVNYGYTF
cdr3_nt: TGTGCCAGCAGTTTGCAGGGGGATGTGAACTATGGCTACACCTTC

j_call: TRBJ2-5
v_call: TRBV7-7
d_call: TRBD2
clone_size: -
cdr3_aa: CASSSGGGNQETQYF
cdr3_nt: TGTGCTAGCAGCTCGGGCGGGGGGAACCAAGAGACCCAGTACTTC

j_call: TRBJ1-5
v_call: TRBV18
d_call: -
clone_size: once
cdr3_aa: CASSPGAPGLQPQHF
cdr3_nt: TGTGCCAGCTCACCCGGGGCCCCCGGGCTTCAGCCCCAGCATTTT

j_call: TRBJ1-2
v_call: TRBV6-1
d_call: -
clone_size: -
cdr3_aa: CASSEGHQGGYGYTF
cdr3_nt: TGTGCCAGCAGTGAGGGACACCAAGGCGGCTATGGCTACACCTTC

j_call: TRBJ1-4
v_call: TRBV27
d_call: -
clone_size: few
cdr3_aa: CASSFQGGNEKLFF
cdr3_nt: TGTGCCAGCAGTTTTCAGGGAGGAAATGAAAAACTGTTTTTT

j_call: TRBJ2-7
v_call: TRBV5-4
d_call: -
clone_size: -
cdr3_aa: CASSRGGNEQYF
cdr3_nt: TGTGCCAGCAGCAGAGGTGGGAACGAGCAGTACTTC

j_call: TRBJ2-1
v_call: TRBV7-9
d_call: -
clone_size: -
cdr3_aa: CASSLEAGIYNEQFF
cdr3_nt: TGTGCCAGCAGCTTAGAGGCGGGAATCTACAATGAGCAGTTCTTC

j_call: TRBJ1-1
v_call: TRBV27
d_call: TRBD1
clone_size: -
cdr3_aa: CASSLYSTRTGTGYLNTEAFF
cdr3_nt: TGTGCCAGCAGTTTATACTCTACACGAACCGGGACAGGGTATTTGAACACTGAAGCTTTCTTT

j_call: TRBJ2-2
v_call: TRBV18
d_call: -
clone_size: -
cdr3_aa: CASSPAGRSGELFF
cdr3_nt: TGTGCCAGCTCACCCGCGGGACGGAGCGGGGAGCTGTTTTTT

j_call: TRBJ2-1
v_call: TRBV30
d_call: -
clone_size: -
cdr3_aa: CAWSVPGLDEQFF
cdr3_nt: TGTGCCTGGAGTGTACCCGGGCTAGATGAGCAGTTCTTC

j_call: TRBJ1-2
v_call: TRBV2
d_call: -
clone_size: -
cdr3_aa: CASSEEGNYGYTF
cdr3_nt: TGTGCCAGCAGTGAAGAAGGGAACTATGGCTACACCTTC

j_call: TRBJ2-3
v_call: TRBV3-1/TRBV3-2
d_call: TRBD2
clone_size: -
cdr3_aa: CASRARGGTDTQYF
cdr3_nt: TGTGCCAGCAGGGCGCGGGGGGGCACAGATACGCAGTATTTT

j_call: TRBJ1-1
v_call: TRBV2
d_call: -
clone_size: medium-sized
cdr3_aa: CASSADWNTEAFF
cdr3_nt: TGTGCCAGCAGTGCCGACTGGAACACTGAAGCTTTCTTT

j_call: TRBJ2-5
v_call: TRBV10-3
d_call: -
clone_size: -
cdr3_aa: CAISDLETQYF
cdr3_nt: TGTGCCATCAGTGACCTAGAGACCCAGTACTTC

j_call: TRBJ1-1
v_call: TRBV27
d_call: TRBD1
clone_size: -
cdr3_aa: CASSWGRGDTEAFF
cdr3_nt: TGTGCCAGCAGTTGGGGCAGGGGGGACACTGAAGCTTTCTTT

j_call: TRBJ1-6
v_call: TRBV27
d_call: -
clone_size: few
cdr3_aa: CASSFSSARGSYNSPLHF
cdr3_nt: TGTGCCAGCAGTTTCAGCAGCGCTCGGGGCTCCTATAATTCACCCCTCCACTTT

j_call: TRBJ2-3
v_call: TRBV5-1
d_call: TRBD2
clone_size: -
cdr3_aa: CASSLALAGTDTQYF
cdr3_nt: TGCGCCAGCAGCTTGGCTCTAGCGGGGACAGATACGCAGTATTTT

j_call: TRBJ2-6
v_call: TRBV3-1/TRBV3-2
d_call: TRBD2
clone_size: -
cdr3_aa: CASSQQRGLVIAGANVLTF
cdr3_nt: TGTGCCAGCAGCCAGCAGCGGGGGCTAGTTATTGCTGGGGCCAACGTCCTGACTTTC

j_call: TRBJ1-4
v_call: TRBV30
d_call: -
clone_size: few
cdr3_aa: CAWSRGQGPEKLFF
cdr3_nt: TGTGCCTGGAGTCGGGGGCAGGGCCCAGAAAAACTGTTTTTT

j_call: TRBJ1-5
v_call: TRBV4-1
d_call: -
clone_size: -
cdr3_aa: CASSSIGGSNQPQHF
cdr3_nt: TGCGCCAGCAGCTCCATAGGGGGGTCGAATCAGCCCCAGCATTTT